This T cell receptor beta chain was observed in a study of cytomegalovirus exposure and HLA in healthy donors. The CDR3 has 15 amino acids. Germline CDR1 reads SGHDT; CDR2 reads YYEEEE. Losses at the gene ends were 5 bases for V and 6 bases for J; bases not matched to a gene: 7. Study-wide results and caveats: Upon later analysis, TCR association rates were observed to vary by HLA locus, being highest for DRB1 and lowest for HLA-C.

Turning to this clone: The antigen remains undetermined.

PCR used 60 Vbeta primers and 13 Jbeta primers. Clones were read by immunoSEQ multiplex PCR, and TCRdb kept only the in-frame ones, dropping some. Of around 90,000 clones in the sample, around 85% were seen once. The TCR was taken from a man aged 40-55 years in good health and CMV-seropositive. The sample was PBMCs. The rearrangement joins TRBV5-6 to TRBJ1-4; 10 positions match TRBD1. The CDR3 here is CASRDRGSWDEKLFF. CDR3 nucleotides: TGTGCCAGCAGGGACAGGGGGTCTTGGGATGAAAAACTGTTTTTT.